Following are 22 T cell receptor beta chains from one sample sequenced in a study of blood T cell repertoires in COVID-19. Some clones are missing from TCRdb's copy, which holds only in-frame ones; the method was immunoSEQ multiplex PCR. The sample shows about 60,000 clones, around 82% of them seen only once. Sequencing was carried out using peripheral blood. The receptors were sampled from a man in his sixties with acute or convalescent COVID-19.

The rearrangement joins TRBV6-2 or TRBV6-3 to TRBJ2-5; tentative D call: TRBD2 (5 bases). The CDR3 is made up of 14 amino acids. The V end was cut by 4 bases, the J end by 2 bases, with 11 bases between. Germline V gene sequence: CDR1 MNHEY, CDR2 SVGEGT. The CDR3 reads CASSSRDPQETQYF. For the CDR3, the DNA is TGTGCCAGCAGTTCCCGGGATCCGCAAGAGACCCAGTACTTC.

The J gene is TRBJ2-7, the V gene TRBV6-2 or TRBV6-3, with TRBD2 matching over 10 bases. Germline lookup yields CDR1 MNHEY and CDR2 SVGEGT. The CDR3 sequence is 14 residues long. The trim removed 6 bases at V and 3 bases at J, leaving 5 bases unmatched. CDR3 in DNA: TGTGCCAGCAGCAAAGCGGGGGGGAACTACGAGCAGTACGTC. This gives the protein CASSKAGGNYEQYV.

The rearrangement uses TRBV10-2 and TRBJ1-3, with 7 bases lining up with TRBD1. This CDR3 comprises 15 residues. The V segment lost 6 bases and the J segment 4 bases; nucleotides outside the gene matches: 9. Germline V gene sequence: CDR1 WSHSY, CDR2 SAAADI. This CDR3 reads CASRVGGGSGNTIYF. The CDR3 DNA follows: TGCGCCAGCAGGGTAGGAGGGGGCTCCGGAAACACCATATATTTT.

This clone was detected once. The chain joins TRBV29-1 to TRBJ2-6; D remains ambiguous. The CDR3 is 15 amino acids. The ends were cut back, 2 bases at V and 0 bases at J, with 8 bases in the middle. Per the germline V gene, CDR1 is SQVTM and CDR2 is ANQGSEA. CDR3 residues: CSVEWADSGANVLTF. The CDR3 DNA follows: TGCAGCGTTGAATGGGCAGACTCTGGGGCCAACGTCCTGACTTTC.

V usage is TRBV11-2 and J usage is TRBJ1-5, with 10 nucleotides matching TRBD1. J gave up 4 bases and V 5 bases, and 11 bases lay outside the gene matches. Germline CDR1 is SGHAT and CDR2 is FQNNGV. This CDR3 is 17 amino acids long. The CDR3 nucleotides read TGTGCCAGCAGCCCACAAGGGGGGACAGGGGTGAATCAGCCCCAGCATTTT. Translating gives CASSPQGGTGVNQPQHF.

This chain joins TRBV3-1 (or the pseudogene TRBV3-2) and TRBJ2-1; a weak D match, TRBD2 (5 bases). Germline CDR1 and CDR2: LGHDT and YNNKEL (reference sequence). The germline V and J ends were trimmed by 3 bases and 12 bases, with 12 bases remaining between them. The CDR3 covers 12 residues. CDR3 loop: CASSHRAVVQFF. DNA of the CDR3: TGTGCCAGCAGCCACCGAGCGGTAGTGCAGTTCTTC.

The J gene is TRBJ1-3, the V gene TRBV6-5, with 8 nucleotides matching TRBD1. Germline assignment: CDR1 MNHEY and CDR2 SVGAGI. The CDR3 is made up of 14 amino acids. The J segment lost 4 bases and the V segment lost 6 bases, leaving 5 bases of the junction unmatched. The CDR3 loop reads CASRPTGVGNTIYF. The CDR3 region has the DNA TGTGCCAGCAGGCCGACAGGGGTAGGAAACACCATATATTTT.

This chain uses TRBV24-1 with TRBJ2-2; unclear D gene. This CDR3 is 16 amino acids long. Deletions cut 3 bases from V and 1 base from J, with 11 bases between. Germline V lookup: CDR1 KGHDR, CDR2 SFDVKD. CDR3 DNA: TGTGCCACCAGTGATACTCGTCCAGGGAACACCGGGGAGCTGTTTTTT. It is translated as CATSDTRPGNTGELFF.

Worth noting for this clone: The same CDR3 can be traced to other DNA sequences in this sample. The chain joins TRBV27 to TRBJ1-1; a weak D match, TRBD1 (6 bases). The CDR3 has 13 residues. Germline V gives CDR1 MNHEY, CDR2 SMNVEV (reference sequence). The V and J ends lost 5 bases and 2 bases respectively, with 9 bases between them. The CDR3 region has the DNA TGTGCCAGCAGTAGACAGGAAAACACTGAAGCTTTCTTT. This gives the protein CASSRQENTEAFF.

This sequence joins TRBV19 and TRBJ1-3; TRBD1 aligns across 10 bases. Germline lookup yields CDR1 LNHDA and CDR2 SQIVND (reference sequence). J lost 7 bases, V lost 6 bases, and 9 bases had no gene match. This CDR3 comprises 15 residues. The CDR3 region has the DNA TGTGCCAGTAGCCCCCTACCGGGACAGGGGAACACCATATATTTT. Protein sequence: CASSPLPGQGNTIYF.

This clone was found a few times. This chain links TRBV6-4 with TRBJ2-3, with 8 bases lining up with TRBD2. The ends lost 0 bases at V and 1 base at J; junction bases unmatched: 0. The V gene's germline CDR1 is MRHNA and CDR2 SNTAGT. This CDR3 is 15 amino acids long. CDR3 sequence (DNA): TGTGCCAGCAGTGACTCTAGCGGGGGCACAGATACGCAGTATTTT. It is translated as CASSDSSGGTDTQYF.

The chain has TRBV19 and TRBJ2-7, with 10 bases matching TRBD1. Germline assignment: CDR1 LNHDA and CDR2 SQIVND (reference sequence). The CDR3 sequence is 14 residues long. The V gene end was trimmed by 7 bases and the J gene end by 1 base; junction bases not matched to a gene: 4. DNA of the CDR3: TGTGCCAGTACCCCGGGACAGGGGTCCTACGAGCAGTACTTC. This sequence encodes CASTPGQGSYEQYF.

This clone has only one observation. This chain uses TRBV7-2 with TRBJ2-5; possible D gene TRBD2, 5 bases. CDR1 SGHTA and CDR2 FQGNSA come from the germline V gene. The V end was cut by 2 bases, the J end by 4 bases, with 14 bases between. The CDR3 spans 15 residues. The chain's CDR3 is CASSLSGRRAETQYF. As DNA, the CDR3 is TGTGCCAGCAGCTTATCCGGGCGGCGGGCAGAGACCCAGTACTTC. Full variable domain (remainder filled in from reference TRBV7-2 and TRBJ2-5): GAGVSQSPSNKVTEKGKDVELRCDPISGHTALYWYRQSLGQGLEFLIYFQGNSAPDKSGLPSDRFSAERTGGSVSTLTIQRTQQEDSAVYLCASSLSGRRAETQYFGPGTRLLVL.

This chain uses TRBV27 with TRBJ1-2; 9 bases are shared with TRBD1. Germline V gene lookup returns CDR1 MNHEY and CDR2 SMNVEV (reference sequence). V shed 5 bases, J shed 0 bases, and the junction held 4 bases outside the gene matches. The CDR3 is 15 residues long. The CDR3 region is CASSAGQGTNYGYTF. Written as DNA, the CDR3 is TGTGCCAGCAGTGCGGGACAGGGAACTAACTATGGCTACACCTTC.

The chain employs TRBV5-5 and TRBJ2-7; 7 bases align to TRBD1. The CDR3 spans 13 residues. J was trimmed by 4 bases and V by 1 base; bases with no gene match: 2. Germline CDR1 SGHKS, CDR2 YYEKEE (reference sequence). CDR3 bases: TGTGCCAGCAGCTTGAACAGGGGATACGAGCAGTACTTC. Translation gives CASSLNRGYEQYF.

The rearrangement links TRBV2 to TRBJ2-2; tentatively, D is TRBD1 (6 bases). This CDR3 is built from 17 residues. V was cut by 6 bases and J by 4 bases, with 21 bases left in between. Germline CDR1 reads SNHLY; CDR2 reads FYNNEI. CDR3: CASSFSLGRGGTGELFF. In DNA form, the CDR3 reads TGTGCCAGCAGCTTCTCCTTAGGCAGGGGCGGCACCGGGGAGCTGTTTTTT.

J is TRBJ1-2 and V is TRBV6-5, with D unresolved. Germline-derived CDR1 and CDR2 are MNHEY and SVGAGI. Trimming took off 6 bases at V and 10 bases at J, with 15 bases between the two ends. The CDR3 contains 12 residues. CDR3 region: CASSRGAGDYTF. The CDR3 DNA reads TGTGCCAGCAGCCGGGGAGCCGGTGACTACACCTTC.

V usage is TRBV5-1 and J usage is TRBJ1-1; 10 positions agree with TRBD1. With V trimmed by 1 base and J by 7 bases, 4 bases remained unmatched. Germline assignment: CDR1 SGHRS and CDR2 YFSETQ. The CDR3 is 14 amino acids. Here the CDR3 DNA reads TGCGCCAGCAGCTTGCGACAGGGGGCGGATGAAGCTTTCTTT. It specifies CASSLRQGADEAFF.

This chain joins TRBV5-6 and TRBJ1-2; tentatively, D is TRBD1 (5 bases). Germline CDR1 is SGHDT and CDR2 is YYEEEE. The CDR3 sequence is 13 residues long. With 9 bases removed from V and 3 bases from J, the gap between germline ends came to 15 bases. In DNA form, the CDR3 reads TGTGCCACTAAGTGGTGGGGCGACTATGGCTACACCTTC. Protein product: CATKWWGDYGYTF.

Only a few counts were recorded for this clone. J is TRBJ1-5 and V is TRBV20-1, with no clear D. The CDR3 totals 15 residues. V lost 3 bases to trimming and J lost 0 bases, with 12 bases between them. CDR1 is DFQATT and CDR2 is SNEGSKA in the germline V gene (reference sequence). The CDR3 bases are TGCAGTGCTAGTCCCTCAGGCTATAGCAATCAGCCCCAGCATTTT. Its translation: CSASPSGYSNQPQHF.

The J gene is TRBJ2-7, the V gene TRBV4-3; weak D call: TRBD1 (5 bases). Germline lookup yields CDR1 LGHNA and CDR2 YSLEER. The germline V and J ends were trimmed by 6 bases and 2 bases, with 14 bases remaining between them. This CDR3 is 14 amino acids long. The CDR3 sequence: CASSTGVRTYEQYF. DNA of the CDR3: TGCGCCAGCAGTACAGGTGTTAGAACCTACGAGCAGTACTTC.

Only a few counts were recorded for this clone. V usage is TRBV7-9 and J usage is TRBJ2-7; 7 nucleotides agree with TRBD1. Looked up from germline, CDR1 is SEHNR and CDR2 is FQNEAQ (reference sequence). This CDR3 is built from 14 residues. J lost 1 base, V lost 2 bases, and 2 bases had no gene match. CDR3 bases: TGTGCCAGCAGCTTAACGGGACAGTCCTACGAGCAGTACTTC. Its protein product is CASSLTGQSYEQYF.